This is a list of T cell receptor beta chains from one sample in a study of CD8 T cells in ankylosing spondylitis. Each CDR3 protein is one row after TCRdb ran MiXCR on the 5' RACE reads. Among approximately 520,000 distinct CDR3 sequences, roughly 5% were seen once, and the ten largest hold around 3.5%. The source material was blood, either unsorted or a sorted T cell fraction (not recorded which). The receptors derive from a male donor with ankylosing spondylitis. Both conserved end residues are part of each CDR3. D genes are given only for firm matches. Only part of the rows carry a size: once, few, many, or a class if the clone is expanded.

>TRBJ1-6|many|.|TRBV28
CASVLSGLGNSPLHF
TGTGCCAGCGTTCTGTCTGGACTGGGAAATTCACCCCTCCACTTT
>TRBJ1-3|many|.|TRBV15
CATSRTGIISGNTIYF
TGTGCCACCAGCAGAACCGGGATCATCTCTGGAAACACCATATATTTT
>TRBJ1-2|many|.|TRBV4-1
CASSQGRGAGIYGYTF
TGCGCCAGCAGCCAAGGGAGAGGGGCAGGGATCTATGGCTACACCTTC
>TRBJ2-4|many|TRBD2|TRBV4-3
CASSLAGLGIQYF
TGCGCCAGCAGCCTAGCGGGACTAGGGATTCAGTACTTC
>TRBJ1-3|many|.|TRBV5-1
CASSLGAGNTIYF
TGCGCCAGCAGCTTGGGAGCGGGAAACACCATATATTTT
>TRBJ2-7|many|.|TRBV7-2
CASSLSDGPYEQYF
TGTGCCAGCAGCTTATCTGACGGGCCCTACGAGCAGTACTTC
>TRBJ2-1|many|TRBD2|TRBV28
CASSLFGGGPNGQFF
TGTGCCAGCAGTTTATTCGGGGGGGGGCCAAACGGACAGTTCTTC
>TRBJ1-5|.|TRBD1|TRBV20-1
CSARDGDREAQPQHF
TGCAGTGCTAGAGATGGGGACAGGGAAGCCCAGCCCCAGCATTTT
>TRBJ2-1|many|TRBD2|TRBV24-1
CATSGGERGSYNEQFF
TGTGCCACCAGTGGTGGGGAGCGGGGCTCCTACAATGAGCAGTTCTTC
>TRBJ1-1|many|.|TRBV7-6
CATRPGADTEAFF
TGTGCCACCCGCCCCGGTGCTGACACTGAAGCTTTCTTT
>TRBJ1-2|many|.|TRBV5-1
CASSLRPGGLSNYGYTF
TGCGCCAGCAGCTTAAGACCAGGTGGACTTTCTAACTATGGCTACACCTTC
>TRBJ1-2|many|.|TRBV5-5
CASLGHQSNYGYTF
TGTGCCAGCTTGGGGCACCAAAGTAACTATGGCTACACCTTC
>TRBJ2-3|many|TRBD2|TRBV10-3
CAISFGGGSNTDTQYF
TGTGCCATCAGTTTTGGGGGGGGATCCAACACAGATACGCAGTATTTT
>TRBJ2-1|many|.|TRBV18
CASSPPSADEQFF
TGTGCCAGCTCACCACCTTCAGCCGATGAGCAGTTCTTC
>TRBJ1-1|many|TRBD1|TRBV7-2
CASSLHRGQNEAFF
TGTGCCAGCAGCTTGCACAGGGGGCAAAATGAAGCTTTCTTT
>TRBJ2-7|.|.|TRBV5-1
CASSLSPGMVAYEQYF
TGCGCCAGCAGCTTGTCTCCGGGGATGGTCGCCTACGAGCAGTACTTC
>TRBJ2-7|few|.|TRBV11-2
CASNTLGGRVAYEQYF
TGTGCCAGCAATACTCTCGGGGGCAGGGTTGCCTACGAGCAGTACTTC
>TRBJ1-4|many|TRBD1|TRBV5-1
CASSGQGAANEKLFF
TGCGCCAGCAGCGGCCAGGGGGCAGCTAATGAAAAACTGTTTTTT
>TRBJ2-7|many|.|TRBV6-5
CASRAITYEQYF
TGTGCCAGCAGGGCCATCACCTACGAGCAGTACTTC
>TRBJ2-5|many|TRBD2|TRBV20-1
CSARDLGRGKETQYF
TGCAGTGCTAGAGATTTGGGGAGGGGCAAAGAGACCCAGTACTTC
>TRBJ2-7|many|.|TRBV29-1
CSARQTSNSYEQYF
TGCAGCGCGAGACAGACTTCCAACTCCTACGAGCAGTACTTC
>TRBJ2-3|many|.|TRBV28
CASRRGTQYF
TGTGCCAGTCGCCGTGGAACGCAGTATTTT
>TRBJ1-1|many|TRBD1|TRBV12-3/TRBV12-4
CASSSGGMTEAFF
TGTGCCAGCAGTTCAGGGGGTATGACTGAAGCTTTCTTT
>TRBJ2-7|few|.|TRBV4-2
CASSQDQAGPLAEQYF
TGTGCCAGCAGCCAAGATCAGGCAGGCCCCCTTGCCGAGCAGTACTTC
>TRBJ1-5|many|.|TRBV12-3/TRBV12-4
CASSVDRIDQPQHF
TGTGCCAGCAGCGTAGACAGGATCGATCAGCCCCAGCATTTT
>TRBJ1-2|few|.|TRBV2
CASSEEQTYGYTF
TGTGCCAGCAGTGAGGAGCAAACCTATGGCTACACCTTC
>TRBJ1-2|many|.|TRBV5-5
CASSPTGLLGGYTF
TGTGCCAGCAGCCCGACAGGTTTATTGGGTGGCTACACCTTC
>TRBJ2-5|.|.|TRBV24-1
CATSDLPEARGETQYF
TGTGCCACCAGTGATTTGCCCGAGGCGCGGGGAGAGACCCAGTACTTC
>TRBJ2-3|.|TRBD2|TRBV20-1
CSGGRTSRDTQYF
TGCAGTGGCGGGAGGACTAGCAGGGATACGCAGTATTTT
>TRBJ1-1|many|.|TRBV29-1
CSAQRLNTEAFF
TGCAGCGCTCAGAGGCTGAACACTGAAGCTTTCTTT
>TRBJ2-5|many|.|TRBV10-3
CAISEYGKETQYF
TGTGCCATCAGTGAATATGGGAAAGAGACCCAGTACTTC
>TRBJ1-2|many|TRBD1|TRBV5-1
CASSFDRGFGYTF
TGCGCCAGCAGCTTCGACAGGGGATTCGGCTACACCTTC
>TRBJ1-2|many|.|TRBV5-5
CASSSDSRREGDGYTF
TGTGCCAGCAGCTCCGACTCGAGGCGGGAGGGAGATGGCTACACCTTC
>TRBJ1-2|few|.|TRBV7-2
CASSPGEGHGYTF
TGTGCCAGCAGCCCCGGGGAGGGCCATGGCTACACCTTC
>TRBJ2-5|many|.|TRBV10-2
CASSDRFVGRETQYF
TGCGCCAGCAGTGACAGGTTTGTCGGGCGAGAGACCCAGTACTTC
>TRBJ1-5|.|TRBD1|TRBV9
CASSADRGPNQPQHF
TGTGCCAGCAGCGCAGACAGGGGACCAAATCAGCCCCAGCATTTT
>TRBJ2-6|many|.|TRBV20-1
CSASSGANVLTF
TGCAGCGCCTCGTCTGGGGCCAACGTCCTGACTTTC
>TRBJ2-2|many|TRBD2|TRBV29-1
CSVIAGVGTGELFF
TGCAGCGTTATAGCGGGAGTAGGTACCGGGGAGCTGTTTTTT
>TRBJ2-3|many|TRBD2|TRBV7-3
CASSLRGAGADTQYF
TGTGCCAGCAGCTTAAGAGGAGCGGGGGCAGATACGCAGTATTTT
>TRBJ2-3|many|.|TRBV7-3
CASSLISTDTQYF
TGTGCCAGCAGCTTAATTAGCACAGATACGCAGTATTTT
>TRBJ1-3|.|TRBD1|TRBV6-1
CASSRTGAPGNTIYF
TGTGCCAGCAGTCGAACAGGGGCGCCTGGAAACACCATATATTTT
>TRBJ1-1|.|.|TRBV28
CASSLPSGAFF
TGTGCCAGCAGTTTACCAAGCGGGGCTTTCTTT
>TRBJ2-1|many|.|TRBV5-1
CASSPGTSSLYNEQFF
TGCGCCAGCAGCCCGGGGACAAGTTCCCTGTACAATGAGCAGTTCTTC
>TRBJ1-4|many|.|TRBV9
CASSPGGGEKLFF
TGTGCCAGCAGCCCCGGGGGGGGTGAAAAACTGTTTTTT
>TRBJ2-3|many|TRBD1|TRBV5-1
CASSVQTGGTDTQYF
TGCGCCAGCAGCGTGCAGACAGGGGGAACAGATACGCAGTATTTT
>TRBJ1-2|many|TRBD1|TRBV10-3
CAIKTGTGSGYTF
TGTGCCATCAAAACCGGGACAGGGAGCGGCTACACCTTC
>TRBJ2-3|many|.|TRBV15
CATSRDWPGGGTDTQYF
TGTGCCACCAGCAGAGATTGGCCAGGGGGAGGAACAGATACGCAGTATTTT
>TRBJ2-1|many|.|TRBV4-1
CASSLLRTYNEQFF
TGCGCCAGCAGCCTCCTAAGGACCTACAATGAGCAGTTCTTC
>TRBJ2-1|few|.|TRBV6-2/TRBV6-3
CASRPGARLGNEQFF
TGTGCCAGCAGACCGGGGGCTCGCCTAGGTAATGAGCAGTTCTTC
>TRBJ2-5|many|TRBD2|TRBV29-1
CSIRGLAGEETQYF
TGCAGCATCAGGGGACTAGCGGGAGAGGAGACCCAGTACTTC
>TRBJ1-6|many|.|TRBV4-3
CASSQDLAGNSPLHF
TGCGCCAGCAGCCAAGATTTGGCAGGGAATTCACCCCTCCACTTT
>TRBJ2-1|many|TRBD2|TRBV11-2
CASSFPLASGLNEQFF
TGTGCCAGCAGCTTTCCGTTGGCTAGCGGACTAAATGAGCAGTTCTTC
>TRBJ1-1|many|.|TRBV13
CASSLRLGTEAFF
TGTGCCAGCAGCTTAAGACTGGGGACTGAAGCTTTCTTT
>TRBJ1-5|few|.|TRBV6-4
CASSDLQRGVQYSNQPQHF
TGTGCCAGCAGTGACTTGCAACGGGGGGTACAATATAGCAATCAGCCCCAGCATTTT
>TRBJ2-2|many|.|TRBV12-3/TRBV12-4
CASRRDGTGELFF
TGTGCCAGCAGACGGGACGGCACCGGGGAGCTGTTTTTT
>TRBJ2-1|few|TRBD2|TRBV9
CASRAGNNEQFF
TGTGCCAGTCGAGCGGGGAACAATGAGCAGTTCTTC
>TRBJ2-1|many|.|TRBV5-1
CASTLGDTYNEQFF
TGCGCCAGCACCCTGGGGGACACTTACAATGAGCAGTTCTTC